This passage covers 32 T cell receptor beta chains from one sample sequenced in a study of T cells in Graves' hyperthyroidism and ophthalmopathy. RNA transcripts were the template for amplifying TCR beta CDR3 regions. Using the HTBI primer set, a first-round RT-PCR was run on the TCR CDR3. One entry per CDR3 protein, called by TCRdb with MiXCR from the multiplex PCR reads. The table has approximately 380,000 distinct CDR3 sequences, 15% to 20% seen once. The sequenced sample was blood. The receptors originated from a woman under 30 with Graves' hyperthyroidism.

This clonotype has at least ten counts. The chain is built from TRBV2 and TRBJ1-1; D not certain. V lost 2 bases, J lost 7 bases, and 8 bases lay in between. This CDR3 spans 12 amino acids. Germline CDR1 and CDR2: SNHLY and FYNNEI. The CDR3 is CASSEIEFEAFF. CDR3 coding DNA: TGTGCCAGCAGTGAAATAGAATTTGAAGCTTTCTTT.

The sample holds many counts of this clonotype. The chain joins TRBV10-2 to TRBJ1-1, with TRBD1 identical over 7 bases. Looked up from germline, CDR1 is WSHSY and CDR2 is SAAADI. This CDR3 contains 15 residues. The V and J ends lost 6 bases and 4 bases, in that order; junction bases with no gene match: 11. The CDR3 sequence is CASSRTGVRGTEAFF. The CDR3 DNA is TGCGCCAGCAGCCGTACAGGGGTCAGGGGCACTGAAGCTTTCTTT.

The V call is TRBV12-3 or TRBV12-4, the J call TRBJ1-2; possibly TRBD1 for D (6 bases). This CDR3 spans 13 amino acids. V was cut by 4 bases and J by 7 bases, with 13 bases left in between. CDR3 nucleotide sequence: TGTGCCAGCAGTTCGGACAGCCTAGGTGGCTACACCTTC. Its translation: CASSSDSLGGYTF.

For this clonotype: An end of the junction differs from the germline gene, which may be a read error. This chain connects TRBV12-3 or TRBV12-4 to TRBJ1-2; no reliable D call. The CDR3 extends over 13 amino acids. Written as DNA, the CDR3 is TGTGCCAGCAGGGAATCGGATGTCTATGGTTACACCTTC. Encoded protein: CASRESDVYGYTF.

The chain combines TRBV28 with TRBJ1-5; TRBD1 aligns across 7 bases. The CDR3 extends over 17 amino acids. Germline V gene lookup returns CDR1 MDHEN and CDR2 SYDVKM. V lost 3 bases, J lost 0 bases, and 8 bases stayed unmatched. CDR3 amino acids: CASSFQQGWYSNQPQHF. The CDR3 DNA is TGTGCCAGCAGTTTCCAACAGGGGTGGTATAGCAATCAGCCCCAGCATTTT.

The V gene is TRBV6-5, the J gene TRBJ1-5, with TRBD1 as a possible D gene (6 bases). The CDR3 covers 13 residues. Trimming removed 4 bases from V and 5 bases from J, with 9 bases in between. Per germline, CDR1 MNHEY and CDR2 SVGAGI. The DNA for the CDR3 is TGTGCCAGCAGTTGGCAGGGGTATCAGCCCCAGCATTTT. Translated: CASSWQGYQPQHF.

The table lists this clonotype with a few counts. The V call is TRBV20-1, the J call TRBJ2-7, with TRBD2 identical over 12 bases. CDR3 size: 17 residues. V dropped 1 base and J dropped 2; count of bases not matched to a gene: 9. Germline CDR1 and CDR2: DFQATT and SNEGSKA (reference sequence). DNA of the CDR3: TGCAGTGCTAGAGTCCCCCGACTAGCGGGGGCTCCCTACGAGCAGTACTTC. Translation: CSARVPRLAGAPYEQYF.

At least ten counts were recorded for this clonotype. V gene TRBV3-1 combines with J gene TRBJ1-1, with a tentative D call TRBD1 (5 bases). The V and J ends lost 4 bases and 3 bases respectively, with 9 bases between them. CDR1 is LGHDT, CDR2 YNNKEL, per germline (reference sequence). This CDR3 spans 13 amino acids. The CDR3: CASSRRDDTEAFF. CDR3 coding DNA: TGTGCCAGCAGCCGGAGGGACGACACTGAAGCTTTCTTT.

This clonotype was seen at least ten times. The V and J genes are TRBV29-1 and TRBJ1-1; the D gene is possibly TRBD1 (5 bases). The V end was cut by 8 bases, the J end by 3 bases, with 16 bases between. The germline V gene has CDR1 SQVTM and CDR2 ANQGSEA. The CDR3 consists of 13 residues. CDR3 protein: CSPSSGRDTEAFF. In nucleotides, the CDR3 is TGCAGCCCATCCTCAGGGAGAGACACTGAAGCTTTCTTT.

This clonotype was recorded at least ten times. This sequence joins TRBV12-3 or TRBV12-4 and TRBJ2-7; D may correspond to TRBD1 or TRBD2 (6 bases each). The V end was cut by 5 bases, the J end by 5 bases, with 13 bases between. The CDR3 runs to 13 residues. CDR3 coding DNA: TGTGCCAGCAGTGCCGCCGGGGGCCACGAGCAGTACTTC. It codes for CASSAAGGHEQYF.

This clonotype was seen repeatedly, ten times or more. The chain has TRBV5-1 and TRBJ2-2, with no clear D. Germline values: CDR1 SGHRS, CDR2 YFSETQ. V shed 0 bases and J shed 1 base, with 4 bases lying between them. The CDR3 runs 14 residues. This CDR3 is CASSLERNTGELFF. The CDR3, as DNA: TGCGCCAGCAGCTTGGAGCGGAACACCGGGGAGCTGTTTTTT.

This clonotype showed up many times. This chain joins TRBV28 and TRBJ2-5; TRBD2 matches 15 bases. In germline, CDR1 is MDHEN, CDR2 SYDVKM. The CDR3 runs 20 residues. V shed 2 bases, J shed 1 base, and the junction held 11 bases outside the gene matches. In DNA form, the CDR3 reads TGTGCCAGCAGTTTAAACCCGGGACTAGCGGGGGGCACCCCCCAAGAGACCCAGTACTTC. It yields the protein CASSLNPGLAGGTPQETQYF. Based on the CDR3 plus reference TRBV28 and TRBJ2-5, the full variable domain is DVKVTQSSRYLVKRTGEKVFLECVQDMDHENMFWYRQDPGLGLRLIYFSYDVKMKEKGDIPEGYSVSREKKERFSLILESASTNQTSMYLCASSLNPGLAGGTPQETQYFGPGTRLLVL.

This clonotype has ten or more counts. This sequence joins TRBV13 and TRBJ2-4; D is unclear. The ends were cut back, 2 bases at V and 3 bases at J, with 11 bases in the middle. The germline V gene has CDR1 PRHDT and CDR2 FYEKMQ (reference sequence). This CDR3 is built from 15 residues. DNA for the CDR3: TGTGCCAGCAGCTTAAGAGGAGATAACAAAAACATTCAGTACTTC. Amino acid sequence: CASSLRGDNKNIQYF. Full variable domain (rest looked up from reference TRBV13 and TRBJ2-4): AAGVIQSPRHLIKEKRETATLKCYPIPRHDTVYWYQQGPGQDPQFLISFYEKMQSDKGSIPDRFSAQQFSDYHSELNMSSLELGDSALYFCASSLRGDNKNIQYFGAGTRLSVL.

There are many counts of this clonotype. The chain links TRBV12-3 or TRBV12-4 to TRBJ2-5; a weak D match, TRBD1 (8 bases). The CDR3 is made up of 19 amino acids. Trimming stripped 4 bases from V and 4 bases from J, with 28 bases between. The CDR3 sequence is CASSSRLGATGGDGETQYF. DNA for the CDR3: TGTGCCAGCAGTTCTAGGCTCGGGGCAACAGGGGGGGATGGAGAGACCCAGTACTTC.

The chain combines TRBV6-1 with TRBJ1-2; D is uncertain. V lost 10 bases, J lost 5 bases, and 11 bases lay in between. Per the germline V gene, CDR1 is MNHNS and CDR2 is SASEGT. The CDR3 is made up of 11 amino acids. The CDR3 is CATSEGYGYTF. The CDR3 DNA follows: TGTGCCACCTCTGAAGGATATGGCTACACCTTC.

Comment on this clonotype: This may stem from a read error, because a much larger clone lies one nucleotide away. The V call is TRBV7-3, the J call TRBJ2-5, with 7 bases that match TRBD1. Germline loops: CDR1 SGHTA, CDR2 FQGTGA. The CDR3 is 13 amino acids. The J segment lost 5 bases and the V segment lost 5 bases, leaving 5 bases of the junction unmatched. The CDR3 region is CASSPRGLETQYF. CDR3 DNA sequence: TGTGCCAGCAGCCCCAGGGGGTTGGAGACCCAGTACTTC.

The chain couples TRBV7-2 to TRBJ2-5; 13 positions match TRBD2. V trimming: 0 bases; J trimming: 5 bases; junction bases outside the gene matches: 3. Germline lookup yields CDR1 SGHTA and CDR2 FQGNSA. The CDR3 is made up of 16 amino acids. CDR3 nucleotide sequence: TGTGCCAGCAGCTTAGCACTAGCGGGGGGGGATGAGACCCAGTACTTC. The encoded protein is CASSLALAGGDETQYF.

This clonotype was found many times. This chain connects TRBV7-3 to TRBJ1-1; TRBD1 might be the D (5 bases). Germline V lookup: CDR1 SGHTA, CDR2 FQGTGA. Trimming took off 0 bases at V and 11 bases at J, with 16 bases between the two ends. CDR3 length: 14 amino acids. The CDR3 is CASSLTVHGGRAFF. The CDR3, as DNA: TGTGCCAGCAGCTTAACGGTACACGGGGGGAGGGCTTTCTTT.

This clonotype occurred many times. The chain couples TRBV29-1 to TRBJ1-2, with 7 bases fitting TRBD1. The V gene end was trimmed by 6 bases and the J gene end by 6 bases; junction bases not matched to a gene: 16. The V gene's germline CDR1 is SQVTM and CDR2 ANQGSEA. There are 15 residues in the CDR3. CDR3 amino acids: CSVGGRGGGPNGYTF. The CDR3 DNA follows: TGCAGCGTCGGGGGACGGGGAGGGGGCCCTAATGGCTACACCTTC. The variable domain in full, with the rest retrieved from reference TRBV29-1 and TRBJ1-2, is SAVISQKPSRDICQRGTSLTIQCQVDSQVTMMFWYRQQPGQSLTLIATANQGSEATYESGFVIDKFPISRPNLTFSTLTVSNMSPEDSSIYLCSVGGRGGGPNGYTFGSGTRLTVV.

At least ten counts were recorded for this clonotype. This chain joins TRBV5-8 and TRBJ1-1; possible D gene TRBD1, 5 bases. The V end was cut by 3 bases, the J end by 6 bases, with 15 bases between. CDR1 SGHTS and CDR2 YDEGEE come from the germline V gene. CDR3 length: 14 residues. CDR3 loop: CASSSGLWNPEAFF. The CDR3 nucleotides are TGTGCCAGCAGCTCGGGGCTCTGGAATCCTGAAGCTTTCTTT.

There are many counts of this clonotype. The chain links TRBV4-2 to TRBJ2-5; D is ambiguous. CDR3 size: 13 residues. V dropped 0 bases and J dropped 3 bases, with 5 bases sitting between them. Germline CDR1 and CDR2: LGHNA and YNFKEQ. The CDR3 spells CASSQDREETQYF. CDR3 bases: TGTGCCAGCAGCCAAGATCGGGAAGAGACCCAGTACTTC.

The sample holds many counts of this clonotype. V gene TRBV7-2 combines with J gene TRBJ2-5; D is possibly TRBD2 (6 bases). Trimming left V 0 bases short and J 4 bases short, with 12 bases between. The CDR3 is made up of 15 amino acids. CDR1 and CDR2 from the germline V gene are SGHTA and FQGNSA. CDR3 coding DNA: TGTGCCAGCAGCTTAGCGGCCCGGGGAGGAGAGACCCAGTACTTC. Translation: CASSLAARGGETQYF.

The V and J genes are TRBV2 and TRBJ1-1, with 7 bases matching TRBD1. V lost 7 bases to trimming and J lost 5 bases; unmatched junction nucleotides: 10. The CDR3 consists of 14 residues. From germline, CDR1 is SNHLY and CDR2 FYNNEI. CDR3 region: CASIPDRARTEAFF. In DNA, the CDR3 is TGTGCCAGCATACCAGACAGGGCTCGGACTGAAGCTTTCTTT.

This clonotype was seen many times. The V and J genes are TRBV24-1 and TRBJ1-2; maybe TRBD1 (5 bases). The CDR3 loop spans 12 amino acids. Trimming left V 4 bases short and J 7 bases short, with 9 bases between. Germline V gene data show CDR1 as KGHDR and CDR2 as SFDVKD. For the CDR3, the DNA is TGTGCCACCAGTGACCCAGGGAGTGGCTACACCTTC. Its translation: CATSDPGSGYTF.

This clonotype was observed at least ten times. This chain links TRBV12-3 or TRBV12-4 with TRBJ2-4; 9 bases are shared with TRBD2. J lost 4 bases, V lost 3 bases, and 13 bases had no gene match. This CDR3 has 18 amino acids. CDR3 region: CASSLSSGGTITKNIQYF. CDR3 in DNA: TGTGCCAGCAGTTTGAGTAGCGGGGGAACAATAACAAAAAACATTCAGTACTTC.

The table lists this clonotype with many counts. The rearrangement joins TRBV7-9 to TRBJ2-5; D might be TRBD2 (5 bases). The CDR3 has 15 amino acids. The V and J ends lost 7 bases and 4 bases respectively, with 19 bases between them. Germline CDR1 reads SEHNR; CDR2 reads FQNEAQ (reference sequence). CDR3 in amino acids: CASTLRTGLTETQYF. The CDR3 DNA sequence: TGTGCCAGCACCCTTCGGACTGGGTTGACAGAGACCCAGTACTTC.

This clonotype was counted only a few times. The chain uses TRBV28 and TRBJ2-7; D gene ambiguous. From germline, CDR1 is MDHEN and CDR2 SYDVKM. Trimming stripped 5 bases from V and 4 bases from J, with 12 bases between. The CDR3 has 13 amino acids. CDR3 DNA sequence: TGTGCCAGCAGTCCCCCCCACTTGTACGAGCAGTACTTC. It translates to CASSPPHLYEQYF.

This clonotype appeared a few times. The CDR3 is CASSYNRAKKSTGELFF. CDR3 DNA: TGTGCCAGCAGTTACAACCGAGCCAAAAAGAGCACCGGGGAGCTGTTTTTT. V usage is TRBV27 and J usage is TRBJ2-2; D remains unclear. The CDR3 is made up of 17 amino acids. CDR1 is MNHEY, CDR2 SMNVEV, per germline (reference sequence). V was clipped by 4 bases and J by 4 bases, with 19 bases between them.

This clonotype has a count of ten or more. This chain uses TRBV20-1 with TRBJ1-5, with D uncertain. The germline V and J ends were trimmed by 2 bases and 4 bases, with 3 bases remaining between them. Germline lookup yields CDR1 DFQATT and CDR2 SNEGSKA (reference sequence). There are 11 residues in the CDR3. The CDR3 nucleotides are TGCAGTGCTAGACAGAATCAGCCCCAGCATTTT. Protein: CSARQNQPQHF.

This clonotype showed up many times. The CDR3 DNA is TGTGCCAGCAGTTACTCTTTGCTAGCGCGGGAGACCCAGTACTTC. Amino acids: CASSYSLLARETQYF. This rearrangement joins TRBV6-5 to TRBJ2-5; weak D call: TRBD2 (6 bases). Germline values: CDR1 MNHEY, CDR2 SVGAGI. This CDR3 has 15 residues. V was clipped by 0 bases and J by 5 bases, with 13 bases between them.

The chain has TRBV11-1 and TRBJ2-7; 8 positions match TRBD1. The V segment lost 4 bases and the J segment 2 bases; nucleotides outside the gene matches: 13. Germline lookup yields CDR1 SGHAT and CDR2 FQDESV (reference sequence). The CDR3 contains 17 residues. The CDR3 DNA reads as TGTGCCAGCAGCTACGGGACAGGCACCACGATTACCTACGAGCAGTACTTC. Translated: CASSYGTGTTITYEQYF.

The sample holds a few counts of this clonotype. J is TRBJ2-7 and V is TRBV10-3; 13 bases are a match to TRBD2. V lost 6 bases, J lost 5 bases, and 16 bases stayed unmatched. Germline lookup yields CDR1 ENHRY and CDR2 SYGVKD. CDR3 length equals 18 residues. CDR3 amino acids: CAISAESLTSGGLNEQYF. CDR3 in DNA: TGTGCCATCAGCGCAGAGTCTCTGACTAGCGGGGGGCTGAACGAGCAGTACTTC.